This T cell receptor beta chain was sequenced in a study of radiotherapy plus CTLA-4 blockade in lung cancer (dated by TCRdb to the late 2010s). Broadly, across the study: Among enrolled patients, 15% to 20% had an objective response and roughly 30% reached disease control. The paper's findings and limits, for the study overall: The strongest predictors of response were reported to be early dynamic shifts in blood T cell clones along with a rise in serum interferon-beta following radiation. After treatment with radiotherapy and ipilimumab, TCR clones that originated in tumors expanded in peripheral blood.

As for this clone: Its cognate antigen has yet to be identified. Base qualities are not provided; no much larger clone lies one nucleotide away.

Library preparation employed the immunoSEQ multiplex PCR assay. TCRdb mirrors the immuneACCESS table, restricted to in-frame sequences. Some clones are absent from its copies; in checked studies, under half trace to an unresolved V gene, and the reason for the others is unknown. In this sample the table shows 55,000 to 80,000 clones, approximately 78% of which occur a single time. The ten largest make up 7% to 8.5% of the sample. Counted from cysteine to phenylalanine, this CDR3 has 17 amino acids. Solely the CDR3 DNA is kept, with 51 bases framed from the first base. V loses 1 base, J loses 0 bases, and the germline ends lie 15 bases apart. CDR1 and CDR2 (SGHRS, YFSETQ) derive from the germline V gene. The study tested focal radiation therapy combined with CTLA-4 blockade (ipilimumab) in patients with chemo-refractory metastatic non-small-cell lung cancer.

This chain joins TRBV5-1 to TRBJ2-3, with a weak D call of TRBD2 (6 bases match). The starting material was peripheral blood, obtained from a patient treated with radiotherapy plus ipilimumab. The receptor comes from a human donor with non-small cell lung cancer who had a complete response to radiotherapy plus ipilimumab. CDR3 protein: CASSLSILASSTDTQYF. The nucleotide sequence is given as TGCGCCAGCAGCTTGTCAATCCTAGCGAGTAGCACAGATACGCAGTATTTT.